The TCR beta chain under discussion was sequenced for a study of T cell clonotyping in hematopoietic cell transplantation. About the research overall: Recipients' pretransplant samples followed cytoreduction. Points from the study as a whole: Broader posttransplant TCR repertoire diversity was predicted by graft donor and pretransplant recipient Inverse Simpson Index values. At the given depth, recipient repertoires were over 95% de novo clonotypes.

This clone occurred a few times. Its antigen remains unknown. Sequenced by immunoSEQ multiplex PCR; TCRdb stores in-frame clones only, minus some. The sample records thousands of clones, about 91% being singletons. Trimming pared 4 bases from V and 3 bases from J, leaving 13 bases between. This CDR3 has 15 residues. CDR1 is MGHRA and CDR2 is YSYEKL in the germline V gene. Time point in this sample: recipient sample about 28 days before transplant, after cytoreduction. Recipients were bled about 28 days pretransplant and at posttransplant days 30, 100, 180. J is TRBJ1-5 and V is TRBV4-1, with D perhaps TRBD1 (6 bases). This clonotype was sampled from a man aged 30 to 39 with acute myeloid leukemia. Some clones in this sample may be carry-over from other donors' samples. The material sequenced was peripheral blood mononuclear cells, taken before stem cell transplant. CDR3 protein: CASSPFWGANQPQHF. Here the CDR3 DNA reads TGCGCCAGCAGCCCGTTTTGGGGGGCCAATCAGCCCCAGCATTTT.